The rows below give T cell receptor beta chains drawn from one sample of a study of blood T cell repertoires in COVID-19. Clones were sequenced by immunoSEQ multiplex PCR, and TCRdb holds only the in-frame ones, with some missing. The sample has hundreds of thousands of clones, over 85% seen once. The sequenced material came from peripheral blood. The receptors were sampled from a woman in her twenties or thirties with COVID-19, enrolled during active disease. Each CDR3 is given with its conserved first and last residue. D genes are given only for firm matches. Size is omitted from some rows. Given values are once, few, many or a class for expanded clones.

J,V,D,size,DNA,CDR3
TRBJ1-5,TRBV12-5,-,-,TGTGCTAGTGGTTTGGTACTGGGACCGGGCATCGGGAGTTATCAGCCCCAGCATTTT,CASGLVLGPGIGSYQPQHF
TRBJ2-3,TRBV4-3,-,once,TGCGCCAGCAGCCACCGGGGAGATACGCAGTATTTT,CASSHRGDTQYF
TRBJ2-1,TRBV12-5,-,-,TGTGCTAGTGGTTTGGTACTGGCAGGGTCCCAAAATGAGCAGTTCTTC,CASGLVLAGSQNEQFF
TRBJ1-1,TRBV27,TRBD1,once,TGTGCCAGCAGTCTACGGACAGGGCTGAACACTGAAGCTTTCTTT,CASSLRTGLNTEAFF
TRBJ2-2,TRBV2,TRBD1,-,TGTGCCACCCGGACAGGGGCCACCGGGGAGCTGTTTTTT,CATRTGATGELFF
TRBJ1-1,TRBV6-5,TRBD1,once,TGTGCCAGCAGGACAGGGACTGAAGCTTTCTTT,CASRTGTEAFF
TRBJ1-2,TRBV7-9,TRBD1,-,TGTGCCAGCAGTTCCGACCGGGACAGGGTCCTCTATGGCTACACCTTC,CASSSDRDRVLYGYTF
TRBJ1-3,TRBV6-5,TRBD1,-,TGTGCCAGCAGCGTAGACAGGGCCGGAAACACCATATATTTT,CASSVDRAGNTIYF
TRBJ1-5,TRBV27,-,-,TGTGCCAGCAGTTTAACAGGTAGCAATCAGCCCCAGCATTTT,CASSLTGSNQPQHF
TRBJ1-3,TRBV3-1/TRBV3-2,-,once,TGTGCCAGCAGCCACGTCTCGGGTCCGGGAAACACCATATATTTT,CASSHVSGPGNTIYF
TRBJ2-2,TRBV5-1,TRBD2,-,TGCGCCAGCCGACTCGGCGGGGGGGCGAACACCGGGGAGCTGTTTTTT,CASRLGGGANTGELFF
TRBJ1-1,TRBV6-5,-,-,TGTGCCAGCAGCAGTCAAGGGAGGACGACTGAAGCTTTCTTT,CASSSQGRTTEAFF
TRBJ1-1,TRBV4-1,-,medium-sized,TGCGCCAGCAGTGGAGGCACTGAAGCTTTCTTT,CASSGGTEAFF
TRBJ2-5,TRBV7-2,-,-,TGTGCCAGCAGCCATCCGACAGGTGCGGAGACCCAGTACTTC,CASSHPTGAETQYF
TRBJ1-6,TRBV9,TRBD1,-,TGTGCCAGCAGTTTTTCAAGACAGGGACAATCACCCCTCCACTTT,CASSFSRQGQSPLHF
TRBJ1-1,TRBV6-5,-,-,TGTGCCAGCAGGGAGGGTTGGAACACTGAAGCTTTCTTT,CASREGWNTEAFF
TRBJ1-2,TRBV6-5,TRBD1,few,TGTGCCAGCGGAAGGACAGGCCTCTATGGCTACACCTTC,CASGRTGLYGYTF
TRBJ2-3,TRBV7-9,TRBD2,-,TGTGCCAGCAGCCCCCTACTAGCGGGCACAGATACGCAGTATTTT,CASSPLLAGTDTQYF
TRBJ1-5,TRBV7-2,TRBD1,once,TGTGCCAGCAGCTTAGTCGGGACAGGGGGCAATCAGCCCCAGCATTTT,CASSLVGTGGNQPQHF
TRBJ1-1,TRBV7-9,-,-,TGTGCCAGCAGCTTAGGGCAGAACACTGAAGCTTTCTTT,CASSLGQNTEAFF
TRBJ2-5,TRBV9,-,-,TGTGCCAGCAGCGCGATGACTATCGGGACTTTCCAAGAGACCCAGTACTTC,CASSAMTIGTFQETQYF
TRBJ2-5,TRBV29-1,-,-,TGCAGCGGCGGTAAAGGAGAAGAGACCCAGTACTTC,CSGGKGEETQYF